The rows below give T cell receptor beta chains drawn from one sample of a study of identical twins. TCRdb analysed the 5' RACE reads with MiXCR anew, one entry per CDR3 protein. The repertoire has 450,000 to 650,000 distinct CDR3 sequences, roughly 15% of them found once; the top ten carry roughly 0.44%. Separately, the same data were catalogued under a study of yellow fever vaccine responses in identical twins.

Sequenced sample: CD4+ T cells sorted from blood. These receptors all come from a woman in her late teens or twenties in good health. Both conserved end residues are part of each CDR3. Each record gives: clone size, J gene, D gene, V gene, CDR3 DNA, CDR3 protein. The D gene is left open where the match is weak. Size is omitted from some rows. Given values are once, few, many or a class for expanded clones.

>-|TRBJ2-3|-|TRBV5-1
TGCGCCAGCAGCTTGGGGGCTGTGGAAACCCGCACAGATACGCAGTATTTT
CASSLGAVETRTDTQYF
>-|TRBJ1-6|TRBD1|TRBV6-5
TGTGCCAGCAGTTACTCGGGAGAGACAGGGGGCTCACCCCTCCACTTT
CASSYSGETGGSPLHF
>-|TRBJ2-5|-|TRBV3-1
TGTGCCAGCAGTCAAGACTCAATCGTGGAGACCCAGTACTTC
CASSQDSIVETQYF
>-|TRBJ2-1|-|TRBV24-1
TGTGCCACCAGTGACCCACGTCATCAAAATCCACGCGGGGCCTACAATGAGCAGTTCTTC
CATSDPRHQNPRGAYNEQFF
>-|TRBJ2-7|-|TRBV12-3/TRBV12-4
TGTGCCAGCAGTTTTAATTATGCCGAGCAGTACTTC
CASSFNYAEQYF
>many|TRBJ1-5|TRBD1|TRBV3-1
TGTGCCAGCAGCCAGGGGACAGCTAATCAGCCCCAGCATTTT
CASSQGTANQPQHF
>many|TRBJ1-1|-|TRBV4-1
TGCGCCAGCAGCCCCCAGGGACGGACGAACACTGAAGCTTTCTTT
CASSPQGRTNTEAFF
>few|TRBJ2-7|TRBD1|TRBV12-3/TRBV12-4
TGTGCCAGCAGCCTAGGGACAGCCGCGGACGAGCAGTACTTC
CASSLGTAADEQYF
>-|TRBJ2-3|-|TRBV12-3/TRBV12-4
TGTGCCAGCAGTTGGGGGCTAGCGGCAGCCGACACAGATACGCAGTATTTT
CASSWGLAAADTDTQYF
>-|TRBJ2-1|TRBD2|TRBV7-9
TGTGCCAGCAGCGGAAAGTCGACTAGCGGAAACAATGAGCAGTTCTTC
CASSGKSTSGNNEQFF
>few|TRBJ2-5|TRBD2|TRBV7-9
TGTGCCAGCATCACAAACGGGGAGGGGACCCAGTACTTC
CASITNGEGTQYF
>-|TRBJ2-2|-|TRBV29-1
TGCAGCGTTGGGACAGTCTACACCGGGGAGCTGTTTTTT
CSVGTVYTGELFF
>few|TRBJ2-1|TRBD1|TRBV5-8
TGTGCCAGCAGCAGAGCAGGGGGCGCAACATACAATGAGCAGTTCTTC
CASSRAGGATYNEQFF
>few|TRBJ2-3|-|TRBV12-3/TRBV12-4
TGTGCCAGCAGTTTCGGGAGAAGGGGGGCAGATACGCAGTATTTT
CASSFGRRGADTQYF
>-|TRBJ2-5|-|TRBV14
TGTGCCAGCAGCCAAGTGGGAAAGACCCAGTACTTC
CASSQVGKTQYF
>few|TRBJ1-5|-|TRBV10-3
TGTGCCATCAGTGAGGTCGCAGGGGTTGCCAATCAGCCCCAGCATTTT
CAISEVAGVANQPQHF
>few|TRBJ2-1|TRBD2|TRBV9
TGTGCCAGCAGCGTAGCGGGAGGTGCATCCAATGAGCAGTTCTTC
CASSVAGGASNEQFF
>-|TRBJ2-5|TRBD2|TRBV29-1
TGCAGCGCCCCAGCGGGGGGGCTTGAGACCCAGTACTTC
CSAPAGGLETQYF
>few|TRBJ2-1|-|TRBV12-3/TRBV12-4
TGTGCCAGCAGCTGGGACACCCGACCTGGGCAGTTCTTC
CASSWDTRPGQFF
>-|TRBJ2-5|TRBD2|TRBV28
TGTGCCAGCAGAACCTCTAGCGGACTCCAAGAGACCCAGTACTTC
CASRTSSGLQETQYF
>few|TRBJ2-6|-|TRBV5-1
TGCGCCAGCAGCTTGGGAGGACGCTCTGGGGCCAACGTCCTGACTTTC
CASSLGGRSGANVLTF
>-|TRBJ2-7|TRBD1|TRBV12-3/TRBV12-4
TGTGCCAGCAGCCTCGGGACAGACTACGAGCAGTACTTC
CASSLGTDYEQYF
>few|TRBJ1-1|-|TRBV20-1
TGCAGCTCCCCGGGTGATGGAGGCACTGAAGCTTTCTTT
CSSPGDGGTEAFF
>-|TRBJ2-1|TRBD2|TRBV14
TGTGCCAGCAGCCAACCGGGACTAGCGGGGTGGGAGCAGTTCTTC
CASSQPGLAGWEQFF
>-|TRBJ2-1|-|TRBV11-2
TGTGCCAGCAGCTCACCACAAGGACTCAATGAGCAGTTCTTC
CASSSPQGLNEQFF
>few|TRBJ2-1|TRBD1|TRBV5-1
TGCGCCAGCAGCCCCCCCGGGACAGGGGGCGCCTACAATGAGCAGTTCTTC
CASSPPGTGGAYNEQFF
>few|TRBJ2-1|TRBD2|TRBV9
TGTGCCAGCAGCAGGGCCCCTATAGCGGGAGTTGGCAATGAGCAGTTCTTC
CASSRAPIAGVGNEQFF
>-|TRBJ2-3|-|TRBV24-1
TGTGCCACCAGTGAACCAGGGGGCACAGATACGCAGTATTTT
CATSEPGGTDTQYF
>many|TRBJ2-7|-|TRBV14
TGTGCCAGCAGCCAAGGGGGCGAGCAGTACTTC
CASSQGGEQYF
>few|TRBJ2-7|TRBD1|TRBV4-1
TGCGCCAGCAGCCAAGGCCCTGGACAGGGGCTATACGAGCAGTACTTC
CASSQGPGQGLYEQYF
>-|TRBJ1-1|-|TRBV20-1
TGCAGTGCTAGGGGTTTTTCAGGGGCGAACACTGAAGCTTTCTTT
CSARGFSGANTEAFF
>-|TRBJ2-1|-|TRBV3-1
TGTGCCAGCAGCCAAGATGTCCGGATCTCCTACAATGAGCAGTTCTTC
CASSQDVRISYNEQFF
>few|TRBJ1-2|TRBD1|TRBV12-3/TRBV12-4
TGTGCCAGCAGTTCCGGGACAGGGGTTCGATATGGCTACACCTTC
CASSSGTGVRYGYTF
>-|TRBJ1-1|-|TRBV11-2
TGTGCCAGCAGCTTAGGGACGGCGTTGAACACTGAAGCTTTCTTT
CASSLGTALNTEAFF
>-|TRBJ1-2|-|TRBV20-1
TGCAGTGCTAGAAACTCCAAGCCCGCGGGCTACACCTTC
CSARNSKPAGYTF
>-|TRBJ2-1|-|TRBV11-3
TGTGCCAGCAGCCGAGCACGGGGGTCCCACCTCTATGAGCAGTTCTTC
CASSRARGSHLYEQFF
>-|TRBJ2-7|TRBD1|TRBV9
TGTGCCAGCAGCGTAGCTCCGGGACAGGGACCCTACGAGCAGTACTTC
CASSVAPGQGPYEQYF
>few|TRBJ1-1|TRBD1|TRBV10-3
TGTGCCATCAGCCTCAGGGGCATAACCGGGACAGACATGAACACTGAAGCTTTCTTT
CAISLRGITGTDMNTEAFF
>few|TRBJ1-4|-|TRBV2
TGTGCCAGCACCCCGGACAAGGGGGGGAATGAAAAACTGTTTTTT
CASTPDKGGNEKLFF
>-|TRBJ2-5|TRBD1|TRBV24-1
TGTGCCACCAGTGACCCCGGACAGGGACTCCAAGAGACCCAGTACTTC
CATSDPGQGLQETQYF
>few|TRBJ1-4|-|TRBV12-3/TRBV12-4
TGTGCCAGCAGCCGGGGGGGGGAGCCACCGGGAAAACTGTTTTTT
CASSRGGEPPGKLFF
>-|TRBJ2-1|TRBD1|TRBV18
TGTGCCAGCTCAAGAACAGGGGGCGATGAGCAGTTCTTC
CASSRTGGDEQFF
>-|TRBJ2-2|-|TRBV5-6
TGTGCCAGCAGCTTGGCGGACGGTACGAACACCGGGGAGCTGTTTTTT
CASSLADGTNTGELFF
>-|TRBJ1-2|-|TRBV12-3/TRBV12-4
TGTGCCGTGTGGGAGGGTGGCGTTAACTATGGCTACACCTTC
CAVWEGGVNYGYTF
>-|TRBJ2-7|-|TRBV5-1
TGCGCCAGCAGCTTGTATGAAGAGGGGGCCTACGAGCAGTACTTC
CASSLYEEGAYEQYF